Below are 8 T cell receptor beta chains sequenced from a single sample in a study of T cell changes during pregnancy in multiple sclerosis. Here immunoSEQ multiplex PCR was the method, and the copy in TCRdb shows in-frame clones only, minus some. Among more than 55,000 clones listed, roughly 90% were seen once. The specimen comprised peripheral blood, sampled in the second trimester of pregnancy. The receptors here all came from a female donor with multiple sclerosis, enrolled in a pregnancy study.

The chain recombines TRBV7-9 with TRBJ1-2, with 7 bases fitting TRBD1. The CDR3 is 13 residues long. Germline CDR1 SEHNR, CDR2 FQNEAQ (reference sequence). V trimming: 5 bases; J trimming: 6 bases; junction bases outside the gene matches: 6. CDR3 in DNA: TGTGCCAGCAGCCTAAGGACAGGAGATGGCTACACCTTC. Translated: CASSLRTGDGYTF.

This sequence joins TRBV5-1 and TRBJ1-2, with 10 positions matching TRBD1. The CDR3 has 13 amino acids. J lost 14 bases, V lost 3 bases, and 10 bases had no gene match. In germline, CDR1 is SGHRS, CDR2 YFSETQ. The CDR3 region is CASSWGQGKAGTF. The CDR3 DNA reads TGCGCCAGCAGCTGGGGACAGGGGAAAGCAGGGACCTTC.

The chain combines TRBV19 with TRBJ2-7; TRBD2 matches 9 bases. This CDR3 spans 14 amino acids. CDR1 and CDR2 from the germline V gene are LNHDA and SQIVND (reference sequence). The junction had 1 base not matched to a gene; V was cut back by 4 bases and J by 0 bases. The CDR3 reads CASSRTSVSYEQYF. The CDR3 DNA is TGTGCCAGTAGTAGGACTAGCGTCTCCTACGAGCAGTACTTC. The variable domain in full, with the rest retrieved from reference TRBV19 and TRBJ2-7, is DGGITQSPKYLFRKEGQNVTLSCEQNLNHDAMYWYRQDPGQGLRLIYYSQIVNDFQKGDIAEGYSVSREKKESFPLTVTSAQKNPTAFYLCASSRTSVSYEQYFGPGTRLTVT.

The CDR3 sequence: CASSSGHSNQPQHF. The CDR3 DNA reads TGTGCCAGCAGTTCGGGACATAGCAATCAGCCCCAGCATTTT. The J gene is TRBJ1-5, the V gene TRBV6-1; a weak D match, TRBD1 (6 bases). The CDR3 has 14 residues. Germline-derived CDR1 and CDR2 are MNHNS and SASEGT. V was clipped by 5 bases and J by 0 bases, with 8 bases between them.

The chain combines TRBV5-4 with TRBJ2-2; 7 bases are shared with TRBD2. This CDR3 contains 13 residues. From germline, CDR1 is SGHNT and CDR2 YYREEE (reference sequence). The J segment lost 4 bases and the V segment lost 5 bases, leaving 2 bases of the junction unmatched. CDR3 in DNA: TGTGCCAGCAGGACTAGCCTCACCGGGGAGCTGTTTTTT. Translation gives CASRTSLTGELFF.

The rearrangement links TRBV5-1 to TRBJ1-1; D ambiguous. Deletions cut 0 bases from V and 6 bases from J, with 9 bases between. The germline gives CDR1 SGHRS, CDR2 YFSETQ. The CDR3 loop spans 13 amino acids. The CDR3 loop reads CASSLEGGSEAFF. CDR3 in DNA: TGCGCCAGCAGCTTGGAAGGAGGGTCTGAAGCTTTCTTT.

The rearrangement joins TRBV6-1 to TRBJ1-1; TRBD1 agrees at 11 bases. This CDR3 contains 15 residues. V shed 8 bases, J shed 8 bases, and the junction held 13 bases outside the gene matches. The germline V gene has CDR1 MNHNS and CDR2 SASEGT. CDR3 bases: TGTGCCAGCTGGACAGGGGGCTCGGGCACGTCCGAAGCTTTCTTT. Translation: CASWTGGSGTSEAFF.

The J gene is TRBJ1-3, the V gene TRBV2; perhaps TRBD1 as D (6 bases). Germline V gives CDR1 SNHLY, CDR2 FYNNEI. The CDR3 loop spans 16 amino acids. V lost 2 bases and J lost 2, with 13 bases in between. Here the CDR3 DNA reads TGTGCCAGCAGTGAAATGCAGGGGCCGGCTGGAAACACCATATATTTT. Translated: CASSEMQGPAGNTIYF.